A single sample gave rise to the 18 T cell receptor beta chains below, sequenced in a study of vaccination and CD4 T cells after COVID-19. Sequenced with the Oncomine TCR Beta short-read assay was DNA taken from cultured CD4+ T cells. A single record per CDR3 protein comes from TCRdb applying MiXCR to the PCR reads. The table lists some 8,200 distinct CDR3 sequences, 55% of them singletons. These receptors have no known antigen. Regarding treatment: roughly nine-day PBMC culture with coronavirus spike peptide pools or control peptides (ViraFEST assay). Sequenced: CD4+ T cells from blood, cultured in vitro. The receptors were gathered from a human donor who had recovered from COVID-19.

The chain links TRBV18 to TRBJ2-7; no firm D call. Between the trimmed V and J ends, which lost 4 bases and 1 base, there was a span of 8 bases. Germline V gene data show CDR1 as KGHSH and CDR2 as LQKENI. This CDR3 spans 13 amino acids. The CDR3 DNA sequence: TGTGCCAGCTCACTTGGGGATTCCTACGAGCAGTACTTC. As protein: CASSLGDSYEQYF.

The sample holds a few counts of this clonotype. The V call is TRBV21-1, the J call TRBJ2-7. TRBV21-1 is reported as a pseudogene. The CDR3 length is 16 residues. In nucleotides, the CDR3 is TGTGCCAGCAGCAAAGATTTCTCGGATAGCTCCTACGAGCAGTACTTC. Translating it yields CASSKDFSDSSYEQYF.

This clonotype came up a few times. The chain is built from TRBV6-1 and TRBJ2-2; TRBD2 matches at 7 bases. Trimming at V came to 7 bases and at J to 7 bases, leaving 12 bases not matched to a gene. CDR1 is MNHNS, CDR2 SASEGT, per germline. The CDR3 has 15 residues. The CDR3 sequence is CASTSEGGGFGELFF. The CDR3 bases are TGTGCCAGCACCTCAGAGGGCGGGGGATTCGGGGAGCTGTTTTTT.

The chain carries TRBV19 and TRBJ1-6; TRBD1 matches at 8 bases. J was trimmed by 5 bases and V by 6 bases; bases with no gene match: 3. The CDR3 is 14 amino acids. CDR1 and CDR2 (germline): LNHDA, SQIVND (reference sequence). The CDR3 here is CASSRDRNNSPLHF. CDR3 in DNA: TGTGCCAGTAGCCGGGACAGGAATAATTCACCCCTCCACTTT.

This clonotype was seen a few times. The chain uses TRBV12-3 or TRBV12-4 and TRBJ1-1; D not certain. The V end lost 10 bases, the J end lost 0 bases, and 6 bases lay between the germline ends. The CDR3 sequence is 11 residues long. CDR3 in amino acids: CATAVNTEAFF. The CDR3 DNA follows: TGTGCCACCGCAGTGAACACTGAAGCTTTCTTT.

Remarks on this clonotype: The conserved closing phenylalanine or tryptophan is absent in this CDR3, likely reflecting a read error. The chain is built from TRBV12-3 or TRBV12-4 and TRBJ1-2; TRBD1 matches at 12 bases. This CDR3 has 13 residues. The V gene end was trimmed by 6 bases and the J gene end by 7 bases; junction bases not matched to a gene: 3. The CDR3 protein is CASRRDRGRGYTS. The CDR3 DNA sequence: TGTGCCAGCAGGCGGGACAGGGGGCGTGGCTACACCTCC.

This clonotype was recorded once. The gene calls are TRBV14 and TRBJ2-7; 8 bases agree with TRBD2. Trimming cost V 6 bases and J 9 bases; bases outside gene matches: 10. This CDR3 has 13 amino acids. Germline-derived CDR1 and CDR2 are SGHDN and FVKESK. The CDR3 loop reads CASSTGTRSSQYF. The CDR3, as DNA: TGTGCCAGCAGTACCGGGACTAGATCTTCGCAGTACTTC.

The CDR3 nucleotides are TGTGCCAGCAGCGTTAGCGGGGGGGCGGCAGATACGCAGTATTTT. Protein sequence: CASSVSGGAADTQYF. The V call is TRBV7-2, the J call TRBJ2-3; TRBD2 matches 11 bases. The trim removed 5 bases at V and 4 bases at J, leaving 5 bases unmatched. This CDR3 spans 15 amino acids. The germline V gene encodes CDR1 SGHTA and CDR2 FQGNSA.

In its sample, this clonotype was seen a few times. V gene TRBV19 combines with J gene TRBJ1-5; D is uncertain. From germline, CDR1 is LNHDA and CDR2 SQIVND (reference sequence). The CDR3 length is 14 residues. V was cut by 5 bases and J by 0 bases, with 8 bases left in between. CDR3 protein: CASSGPYSNQPQHF. The CDR3 nucleotides are TGTGCCAGTAGTGGACCGTATAGCAATCAGCCCCAGCATTTT.

This chain links TRBV20-1 with TRBJ2-7; 9 bases agree with TRBD2. Germline values: CDR1 DFQATT, CDR2 SNEGSKA (reference sequence). The length of the CDR3 is 16 residues. With V trimmed by 0 bases and J by 2 bases, 8 bases remained unmatched. The CDR3 DNA reads as TGCAGTGCTAGAGAGGGGAAAGCGGGGGGTACCTACGAGCAGTACTTC. Its protein product is CSAREGKAGGTYEQYF.

This clonotype has just one count. V is TRBV6-1 and J is TRBJ1-4; D uncertain. CDR3 size: 13 residues. The V end was cut by 8 bases, the J end by 6 bases, with 13 bases between. Germline V gene sequence: CDR1 MNHNS, CDR2 SASEGT. The DNA of the CDR3 is TGTGCCAGCTCCGGCTTAGAGGATGAAAAACTGTTTTTT. Amino acid sequence: CASSGLEDEKLFF.

This clonotype showed up just a few times. The chain uses TRBV23-1 and TRBJ1-5, with D possibly being TRBD1 (6 bases). TRBV23-1 counts as an open reading frame of uncertain function. The V and J ends lost 5 bases and 2 bases respectively, with 13 bases between them. The CDR3 totals 15 residues. The DNA for the CDR3 is TGCGCCAGCAGTGGCGGGGGCGGTGGCAATCAGCCCCAGCATTTT. Translating gives CASSGGGGGNQPQHF.

This clonotype was picked up a small number of times. The V and J genes are TRBV27 and TRBJ2-3; D is undetermined. V lost 6 bases to trimming and J lost 2 bases, with 9 bases between them. This CDR3 has 13 amino acids. Per the germline V gene, CDR1 is MNHEY and CDR2 is SMNVEV (reference sequence). Here the CDR3 reads CASSSWNTDTQYF. The CDR3 coding sequence is TGTGCCAGCAGCTCATGGAACACAGATACGCAGTATTTT.

CDR3 amino acids: CASSDTGGRNYGYTF. Here the CDR3 DNA reads TGTGCCAGCAGCGACACAGGGGGAAGAAACTATGGCTACACCTTC. This chain links TRBV7-2 with TRBJ1-2; 8 bases are a match to TRBD1. Trimming cost V 5 bases and J 2 bases; bases outside gene matches: 7. CDR1 and CDR2 (germline): SGHTA, FQGNSA. The CDR3 length is 15 residues.

This clonotype was picked up a small number of times. The chain carries TRBV14 and TRBJ2-3; no clear D gene. CDR3 size: 13 residues. Trimming removed 3 bases from V and 6 bases from J, with 10 bases in between. Germline V CDR1 and CDR2: SGHDN, FVKESK. The CDR3 DNA reads TGTGCCAGCAGCCAGGAGCTGGGGGATACGCAGTATTTT. It specifies CASSQELGDTQYF. The whole variable domain, remainder taken from reference TRBV14 and TRBJ2-3, is EAGVTQFPSHSVIEKGQTVTLRCDPISGHDNLYWYRRVMGKEIKFLLHFVKESKQDESGMPNNRFLAERTGGTYSTLKVQPAELEDSGVYFCASSQELGDTQYFGPGTRLTVL.

This clonotype was counted a single time. CDR3 in DNA: TGTGCCAGCTCACCAGGGACTTCAGATACGCAGTATTTT. This gives the protein CASSPGTSDTQYF. V gene TRBV18 combines with J gene TRBJ2-3, with D possibly being TRBD2 (6 bases). CDR3 length: 13 amino acids. Trimming left V 2 bases short and J 4 bases short, with 7 bases between. Germline CDR1 KGHSH, CDR2 LQKENI. Combining the CDR3 with reference TRBV18 and TRBJ2-3 gives the whole variable domain NAGVMQNPRHLVRRRGQEARLRCSPMKGHSHVYWYRQLPEEGLKFMVYLQKENIIDESGMPKERFSAEFPKEGPSILRIQQVVRGDSAAYFCASSPGTSDTQYFGPGTRLTVL.

The table lists this clonotype with a count of one. The chain is built from TRBV18 and TRBJ1-2, with TRBD1 identical over 11 bases. Germline V gives CDR1 KGHSH, CDR2 LQKENI. The ends lost 1 base at V and 1 base at J; junction bases unmatched: 17. This CDR3 spans 21 amino acids. The CDR3: CASSPLLLTSGTGGLNYGYTF. The CDR3 DNA reads TGTGCCAGCTCACCACTCTTGTTAACATCCGGGACAGGGGGGCTTAACTATGGCTACACCTTC.

The J gene is TRBJ2-2, the V gene TRBV20-1, with 12 bases aligning to TRBD2. CDR3 length equals 14 residues. From germline, CDR1 is DFQATT and CDR2 SNEGSKA (reference sequence). The CDR3 sequence is CAASLAGGTGELFF. As DNA, the CDR3 is TGCGCTGCCTCTCTAGCGGGGGGGACCGGGGAGCTGTTTTTT.